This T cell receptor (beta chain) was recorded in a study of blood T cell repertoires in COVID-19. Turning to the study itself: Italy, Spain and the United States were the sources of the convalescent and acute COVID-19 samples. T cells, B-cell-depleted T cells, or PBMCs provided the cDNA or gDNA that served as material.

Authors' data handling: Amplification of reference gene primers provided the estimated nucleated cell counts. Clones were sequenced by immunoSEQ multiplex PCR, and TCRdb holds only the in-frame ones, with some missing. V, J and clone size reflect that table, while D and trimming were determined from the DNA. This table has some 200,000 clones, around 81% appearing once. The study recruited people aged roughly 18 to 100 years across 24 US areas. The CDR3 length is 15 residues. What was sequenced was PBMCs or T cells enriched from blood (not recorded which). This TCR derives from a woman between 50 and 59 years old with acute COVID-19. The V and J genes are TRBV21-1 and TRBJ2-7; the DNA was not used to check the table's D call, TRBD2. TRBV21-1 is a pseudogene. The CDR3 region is CASSPVPDCIYEQYF. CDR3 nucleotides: TGTGCCAGCAGCCCCGTCCCGGACTGCATTTACGAGCAGTACTTC.